The T cell receptor beta chain described here comes from a study of shared clonotypes between healthy human individuals. Profiled with immunoSEQ multiplex PCR; TCRdb holds only in-frame clones, not every one. This sample has just over 2,000,000 clones, with just under 95% found just once. Concerning this clone itself: What it recognizes is unknown.

Naive-designated CD8 cells lacked CD45RO, were positively enriched for CCR7, and omitted terminally differentiated effector memory CD45RA+ cells. Among the donors, all were Caucasian adults who lived in Nashville, Tennessee. Study observations and caveats: Relative to clonotypes present in all four donors, those not shared had lower generation probabilities.

The junction had 12 bases not matched to a gene; V was cut back by 7 bases and J by 4 bases. The CDR3 spans 17 residues. CDR1 and CDR2 from the germline V gene are MDHEN and SYDVKM. J is TRBJ2-3 and V is TRBV28; 12 bases agree with TRBD1. This clonotype was obtained from a man between 18 and 35 years old in good health. The sequenced material came from naive CD8+ T cells sorted from blood. Written as DNA, the CDR3 is TGTGCCAGCACCTCCCTCCGGGACAGGGGGCCTGCAGATACGCAGTATTTT. Translation: CASTSLRDRGPADTQYF. Using reference TRBV28 and TRBJ2-3 for the parts outside the CDR3, the full variable domain is DVKVTQSSRYLVKRTGEKVFLECVQDMDHENMFWYRQDPGLGLRLIYFSYDVKMKEKGDIPEGYSVSREKKERFSLILESASTNQTSMYLCASTSLRDRGPADTQYFGPGTRLTVL.